This passage covers 27 T cell receptor beta chains from one sample sequenced in a study of blood T cell repertoires in COVID-19. Profiled with immunoSEQ multiplex PCR; TCRdb holds only in-frame clones, not every one. The table has around 140,000 clones, around 86% seen once; the top ten hold 1.6%. Specimen: peripheral blood. The source of these receptors is a human donor in a cohort sampled during active COVID-19.

The chain couples TRBV9 to TRBJ2-2, with 14 bases aligning to TRBD2. The CDR3 spans 18 residues. After removal of 3 bases from V and 4 bases from J, the junction contained 8 bases not matched to a gene. The germline gives CDR1 SGDLS, CDR2 YYNGEE. The CDR3 region is CASSAGGLAGVATGELFF. The CDR3 nucleotides read TGTGCCAGCAGCGCGGGGGGACTAGCGGGAGTGGCCACCGGGGAGCTGTTTTTT.

This chain uses TRBV12-3 or TRBV12-4 with TRBJ2-7; D not certain. V dropped 1 base and J dropped 6 bases, with 10 bases sitting between them. This CDR3 has 13 amino acids. CDR3 amino acids: CASSLGRRGEQYF. The CDR3 region has the DNA TGTGCCAGCAGTTTAGGGAGACGAGGCGAGCAGTACTTC.

The CDR3 bases are TGTGCCAGCAGCCAAGATCTTCGGGATCAGCCCCAGCATTTT. Its translation: CASSQDLRDQPQHF. The chain links TRBV3-1 (or the pseudogene TRBV3-2) to TRBJ1-5; no clear D gene. The CDR3 totals 14 residues. The V end lost 0 bases, the J end lost 5 bases, and 8 bases lay between the germline ends. CDR1 is LGHDT and CDR2 is YNNKEL in the germline V gene (reference sequence).

This chain connects TRBV12-3 or TRBV12-4 to TRBJ2-3; 8 bases align to TRBD1. The CDR3 length is 13 residues. The ends lost 8 bases at V and 4 bases at J; junction bases unmatched: 5. In DNA form, the CDR3 reads TGTGCCAGCCAAGACAGGGGAGCAGATACGCAGTATTTT. It yields the protein CASQDRGADTQYF.

V gene TRBV7-2 combines with J gene TRBJ2-7, with 11 bases that match TRBD2. The CDR3 is made up of 15 amino acids. The junction had 8 bases not matched to a gene; V was cut back by 3 bases and J by 7 bases. Per the germline V gene, CDR1 is SGHTA and CDR2 is FQGNSA. The CDR3 spells CASSFILAGVGEQYF. As DNA, the CDR3 is TGTGCCAGCAGCTTTATACTAGCGGGAGTTGGGGAGCAGTACTTC.

V gene TRBV7-2 combines with J gene TRBJ1-5; D ambiguous. CDR1 and CDR2 (germline): SGHTA, FQGNSA. V was cut by 1 base and J by 3 bases, with 4 bases left in between. The CDR3 extends over 13 amino acids. The DNA for the CDR3 is TGTGCCAGCAGCTTAGAGCCCAATCAGCCCCAGCATTTT. It is translated as CASSLEPNQPQHF.

This chain uses TRBV19 with TRBJ2-1, with 10 bases identical to TRBD2. With V trimmed by 3 bases and J by 9 bases, 8 bases remained unmatched. The CDR3 extends over 15 amino acids. The germline V gene has CDR1 LNHDA and CDR2 SQIVND (reference sequence). The CDR3 reads CASSISPSGGFEQFF. DNA for the CDR3: TGTGCCAGTAGTATCTCGCCTAGCGGGGGATTTGAGCAGTTCTTC.

The V gene is TRBV7-8, the J gene TRBJ1-6; TRBD1 agrees at 7 bases. Germline V lookup: CDR1 SGHVS, CDR2 FQNEAQ. This CDR3 contains 16 residues. Unmatched junction bases numbered 12, after V lost 4 bases and J lost 9 bases. The CDR3, as DNA: TGTGCCAGCAGCTCAACAGACAGGGTGGGAATTTCACCCCTCCACTTT. Translated, it gives CASSSTDRVGISPLHF.

This clone was recorded once. The chain has TRBV7-2 and TRBJ2-2; possible D gene TRBD1, 6 bases. V was cut by 2 bases and J by 5 bases, with 12 bases left in between. Germline CDR1 and CDR2: SGHTA and FQGNSA. There are 15 residues in the CDR3. CDR3 amino acids: CASSLNPGETGELFF. The CDR3 DNA is TGTGCCAGCAGCTTAAACCCAGGGGAAACCGGGGAGCTGTTTTTT.

The V and J genes are TRBV3-1 (or the pseudogene TRBV3-2) and TRBJ2-1; TRBD2 matches at 11 bases. Germline assignment: CDR1 LGHDT and CDR2 YNNKEL (reference sequence). This CDR3 contains 16 residues. V lost 4 bases to trimming and J lost 6 bases; unmatched junction nucleotides: 8. CDR3 in amino acids: CASSPTSGSLTNEQFF. The CDR3 DNA reads TGTGCCAGCAGCCCCACTAGCGGGAGCTTGACCAATGAGCAGTTCTTC.

The chain carries TRBV5-4 and TRBJ1-2; D gene ambiguous. The V end lost 1 base, the J end lost 5 bases, and 9 bases lay between the germline ends. Germline loops: CDR1 SGHNT, CDR2 YYREEE (reference sequence). The CDR3 runs 13 residues. The CDR3 nucleotides read TGTGCCAGCAGCTTGCCGGGAGAATATGGCTACACCTTC. As protein: CASSLPGEYGYTF.

V usage is TRBV7-9 and J usage is TRBJ2-7, with 12 bases that match TRBD2. Germline V lookup: CDR1 SEHNR, CDR2 FQNEAQ (reference sequence). The V gene end was trimmed by 5 bases and the J gene end by 2 bases; junction bases not matched to a gene: 1. The CDR3 sequence is 14 residues long. Written as DNA, the CDR3 is TGTGCCAGCAGCCGGACTAGCGGGACCTACGAGCAGTACTTC. It translates to CASSRTSGTYEQYF. Full variable domain (outside the CDR3, taken from reference TRBV7-9 and TRBJ2-7): DTGVSQNPRHKITKRGQNVTFRCDPISEHNRLYWYRQTLGQGPEFLTYFQNEAQLEKSRLLSDRFSAERPKGSFSTLEIQRTEQGDSAMYLCASSRTSGTYEQYFGPGTRLTVT.

This chain connects TRBV7-2 to TRBJ1-5; maybe TRBD1 (6 bases). CDR3 length equals 13 residues. Germline CDR1 reads SGHTA; CDR2 reads FQGNSA. Trimming stripped 3 bases from V and 4 bases from J, with 7 bases between. The CDR3 nucleotides read TGTGCCAGCAGCTTCCAGGGGAATCAGCCCCAGCATTTT. It yields the protein CASSFQGNQPQHF.

The chain joins TRBV19 to TRBJ1-1, with D possibly being TRBD1 (6 bases). V was shortened by 0 bases and J by 11 bases, with 19 bases between the two germline ends. Germline V CDR1 and CDR2: LNHDA, SQIVND (reference sequence). This CDR3 has 15 residues. The CDR3 DNA sequence: TGTGCCAGTAGTATAGATCTGGGACGGAGACAGGTGGCTTTCTTT. Translation: CASSIDLGRRQVAFF.

The chain links TRBV28 to TRBJ1-2; no definite D call. The CDR3 is 12 amino acids. Trimming cost V 7 bases and J 8 bases, with 14 bases left between them. Germline V CDR1 and CDR2: MDHEN, SYDVKM. Written as DNA, the CDR3 is TGTGCCAGCACTCGGGAAGGGTGGGGCTACACCTTC. Encoded protein: CASTREGWGYTF.

This clone was detected ten times or more. The chain has TRBV29-1 and TRBJ2-5; possibly TRBD1 for D (5 bases). The CDR3 consists of 14 residues. From germline, CDR1 is SQVTM and CDR2 ANQGSEA. V was pared by 6 bases and J by 3 bases, with 17 bases between. The CDR3 bases are TGCAGCGTCTTACCCCTGGTCAGGGAAGAGACCCAGTACTTC. This sequence encodes CSVLPLVREETQYF. The full variable domain, its missing parts supplied by reference TRBV29-1 and TRBJ2-5, is SAVISQKPSRDICQRGTSLTIQCQVDSQVTMMFWYRQQPGQSLTLIATANQGSEATYESGFVIDKFPISRPNLTFSTLTVSNMSPEDSSIYLCSVLPLVREETQYFGPGTRLLVL.

The genes are TRBV2 and TRBJ1-2; TRBD1 is a possible D gene (5 bases). Germline V gives CDR1 SNHLY, CDR2 FYNNEI. The V end lost 8 bases, the J end lost 2 bases, and 24 bases lay between the germline ends. CDR3 length equals 17 residues. The CDR3 loop is CASFSEWDYTKNYGYTF. The DNA for the CDR3 is TGTGCCAGCTTTTCGGAGTGGGACTACACTAAGAACTATGGCTACACCTTC.

This clone was picked up a small number of times. The J gene is TRBJ2-3, the V gene TRBV5-1; D is possibly TRBD2 (6 bases). CDR1 is SGHRS, CDR2 YFSETQ, per germline. The V gene lost 2 bases and the J gene lost 3 bases, with 10 bases spanning the gap. The CDR3 is 14 residues long. The CDR3 loop reads CASSLNAGTDTQYF. The CDR3 DNA is TGCGCCAGCAGCTTAAATGCGGGAACAGATACGCAGTATTTT.

The V call is TRBV18, the J call TRBJ2-5; 14 bases are shared with TRBD2. The germline V gene encodes CDR1 KGHSH and CDR2 LQKENI. After removal of 3 bases from V and 5 bases from J, the junction contained 11 bases not matched to a gene. The CDR3 consists of 18 residues. CDR3 residues: CASSPLGTSGSSLETQYF. The CDR3 region has the DNA TGTGCCAGCTCACCGCTTGGGACTAGCGGGAGTTCCCTGGAGACCCAGTACTTC.

The chain couples TRBV5-6 to TRBJ1-2, with D unresolved. Germline CDR1 and CDR2: SGHDT and YYEEEE. With 4 bases removed from V and 11 bases from J, the gap between germline ends came to 21 bases. CDR3 size: 14 residues. The CDR3 sequence is CASSLTLGLPLYTF. The CDR3 DNA sequence: TGTGCCAGCAGCCTAACGCTGGGCCTCCCCCTTTACACCTTC.

V is TRBV5-1 and J is TRBJ1-1, with TRBD1 matching over 7 bases. The CDR3 length is 14 residues. Per the germline V gene, CDR1 is SGHRS and CDR2 is YFSETQ. V was clipped by 4 bases and J by 9 bases; unmatched bases: 12. As DNA, the CDR3 is TGCGCCAGCAGCGCGTTACAGGGGTCCCTCCAAGCTTTCTTT. Translating gives CASSALQGSLQAFF.

The V gene is TRBV28, the J gene TRBJ2-4; 10 nucleotides line up with TRBD1. The CDR3 is 18 residues long. Germline trimming cut 3 bases from V and 1 base from J; bases unmatched to any gene: 9. Per germline, CDR1 MDHEN and CDR2 SYDVKM. CDR3 nucleotide sequence: TGTGCCAGCAGTTTCCAGGGACAGGGGAGGGCGGCCAAAAACATTCAGTACTTC. Translation: CASSFQGQGRAAKNIQYF.

This chain links TRBV7-9 with TRBJ2-7, with 8 bases that match TRBD1. V lost 5 bases to trimming and J lost 6 bases; unmatched junction nucleotides: 6. This CDR3 has 13 residues. The V gene's germline CDR1 is SEHNR and CDR2 FQNEAQ (reference sequence). The CDR3: CASSPWTGREQYF. The CDR3 DNA is TGTGCCAGCAGCCCGTGGACAGGGCGCGAGCAGTACTTC.

This chain joins TRBV4-3 and TRBJ2-3; 9 bases are shared with TRBD2. This CDR3 comprises 17 residues. Per the germline V gene, CDR1 is LGHNA and CDR2 is YSLEER. After removal of 4 bases from V and 5 bases from J, the junction contained 13 bases not matched to a gene. As DNA, the CDR3 is TGCGCCAGCAGCCTCCACCCGGCGGGAGGGCAGCAAGATACGCAGTATTTT. Residues: CASSLHPAGGQQDTQYF.

The rearrangement links TRBV28 to TRBJ2-7; 7 bases match TRBD2. CDR1 is MDHEN, CDR2 SYDVKM, per germline. This CDR3 has 14 amino acids. Losses at the gene ends were 9 bases for V and 0 bases for J; bases not matched to a gene: 8. CDR3 sequence reads: CASRVAGDSYEQYF. CDR3 bases: TGTGCCAGTAGGGTGGCGGGAGACTCCTACGAGCAGTACTTC.

The gene calls are TRBV19 and TRBJ1-4; 7 nucleotides align to TRBD1. CDR3 length: 14 amino acids. CDR1 is LNHDA, CDR2 SQIVND, per germline (reference sequence). The junction had 6 bases not matched to a gene; V was cut back by 8 bases and J by 3 bases. DNA of the CDR3: TGTGCCAGTGGCCAGGGGGTTTCTAATGAAAAACTGTTTTTT. This gives the protein CASGQGVSNEKLFF.

V gene TRBV19 combines with J gene TRBJ2-1, with D tentatively TRBD2 (5 bases). Germline CDR1 is LNHDA and CDR2 is SQIVND (reference sequence). There are 15 residues in the CDR3. The V end was cut by 4 bases, the J end by 0 bases, with 10 bases between. In DNA form, the CDR3 reads TGTGCCAGTAGTAAGGGAGTCCTCTCCTACAATGAGCAGTTCTTC. Protein product: CASSKGVLSYNEQFF. The complete variable domain, with remaining parts taken from reference TRBV19 and TRBJ2-1, reads DGGITQSPKYLFRKEGQNVTLSCEQNLNHDAMYWYRQDPGQGLRLIYYSQIVNDFQKGDIAEGYSVSREKKESFPLTVTSAQKNPTAFYLCASSKGVLSYNEQFFGPGTRLTVL.